This section outlines one TCR beta chain sequence together with its context. The antigen remains undetermined. These data come from a study of shared clonotypes between healthy human individuals. The study, taken as a whole, reports: Rarefaction showed sorted-subset sequencing was incomplete despite large depth.

CDR3 length: 12 residues. CDR1 and CDR2 from the germline V gene are SGHRS and YFSETQ. Trimming took 0 bases from V and 4 from J, leaving 3 bases between them. Profiled with immunoSEQ multiplex PCR; TCRdb holds only in-frame clones, not every one. The data contain some 980,000 clones, approximately 76% of them singletons. Sequenced: memory CD4+ T cells sorted from blood. Noted subset: CD45RA-negative fraction. This receptor was identified in a man aged 18 to 29 in good health. V gene TRBV5-1 combines with J gene TRBJ2-3; D is uncertain. CDR3 sequence (DNA): TGCGCCAGCAGCTTGGCCTCAGATACGCAGTATTTT. Its translation: CASSLASDTQYF.